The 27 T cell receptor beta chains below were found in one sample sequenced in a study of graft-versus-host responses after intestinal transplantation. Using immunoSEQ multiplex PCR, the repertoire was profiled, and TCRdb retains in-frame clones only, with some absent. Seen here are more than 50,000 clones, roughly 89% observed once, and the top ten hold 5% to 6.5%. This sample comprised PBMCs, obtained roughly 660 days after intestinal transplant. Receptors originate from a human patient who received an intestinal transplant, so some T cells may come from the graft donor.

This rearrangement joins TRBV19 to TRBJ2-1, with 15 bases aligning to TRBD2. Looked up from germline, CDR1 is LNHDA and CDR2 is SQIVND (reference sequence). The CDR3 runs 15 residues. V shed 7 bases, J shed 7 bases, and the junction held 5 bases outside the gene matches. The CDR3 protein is CASTGLAGGWNEQFF. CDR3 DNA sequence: TGTGCCAGTACCGGACTAGCGGGGGGGTGGAATGAGCAGTTCTTC.

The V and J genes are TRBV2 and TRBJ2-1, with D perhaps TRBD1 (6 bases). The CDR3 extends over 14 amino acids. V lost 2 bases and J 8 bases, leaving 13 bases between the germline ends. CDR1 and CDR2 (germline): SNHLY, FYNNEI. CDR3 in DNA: TGTGCCAGCAGTGAAATGCCTGGGGGCTATGAGCAGTTCTTC. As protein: CASSEMPGGYEQFF.

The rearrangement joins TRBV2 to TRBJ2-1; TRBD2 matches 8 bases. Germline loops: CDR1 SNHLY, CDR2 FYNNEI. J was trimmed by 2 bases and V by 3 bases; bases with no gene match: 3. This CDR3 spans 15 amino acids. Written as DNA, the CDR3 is TGTGCCAGCAGTGATTTAGCGGGGACCTACAATGAGCAGTTCTTC. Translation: CASSDLAGTYNEQFF.

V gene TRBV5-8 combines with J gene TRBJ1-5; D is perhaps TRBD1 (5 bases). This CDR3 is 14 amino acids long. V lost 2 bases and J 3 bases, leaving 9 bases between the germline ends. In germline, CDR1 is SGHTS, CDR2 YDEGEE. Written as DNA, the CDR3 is TGTGCCAGCAGCTTACCGGACACCAATCAGCCCCAGCATTTT. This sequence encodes CASSLPDTNQPQHF.

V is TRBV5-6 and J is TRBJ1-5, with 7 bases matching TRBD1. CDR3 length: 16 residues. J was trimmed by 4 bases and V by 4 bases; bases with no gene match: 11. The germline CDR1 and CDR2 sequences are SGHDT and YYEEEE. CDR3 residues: CASSAGRGGINQPQHF. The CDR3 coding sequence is TGTGCCAGCAGCGCTGGCCGAGGGGGCATTAATCAGCCCCAGCATTTT.

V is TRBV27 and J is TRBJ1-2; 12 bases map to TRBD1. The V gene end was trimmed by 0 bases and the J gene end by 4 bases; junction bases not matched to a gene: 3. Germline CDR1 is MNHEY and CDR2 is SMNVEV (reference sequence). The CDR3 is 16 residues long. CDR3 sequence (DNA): TGTGCCAGCAGTTTATCGGGGACAGGGGGCGGCTATGGCTACACCTTC. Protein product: CASSLSGTGGGYGYTF.

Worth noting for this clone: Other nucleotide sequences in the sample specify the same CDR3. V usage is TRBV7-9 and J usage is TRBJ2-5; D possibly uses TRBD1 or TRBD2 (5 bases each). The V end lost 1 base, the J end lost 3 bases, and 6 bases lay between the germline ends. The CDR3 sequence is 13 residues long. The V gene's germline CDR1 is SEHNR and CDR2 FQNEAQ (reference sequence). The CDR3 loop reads CASSLGGEETQYF. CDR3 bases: TGTGCCAGCAGCTTAGGAGGGGAAGAGACCCAGTACTTC.

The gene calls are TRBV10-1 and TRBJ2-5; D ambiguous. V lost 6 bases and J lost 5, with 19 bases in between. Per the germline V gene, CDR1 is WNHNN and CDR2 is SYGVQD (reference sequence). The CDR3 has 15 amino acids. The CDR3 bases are TGCGCCAGCAGCGTCTCCGACCGGGCCGGGGAGACCCAGTACTTC. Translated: CASSVSDRAGETQYF.

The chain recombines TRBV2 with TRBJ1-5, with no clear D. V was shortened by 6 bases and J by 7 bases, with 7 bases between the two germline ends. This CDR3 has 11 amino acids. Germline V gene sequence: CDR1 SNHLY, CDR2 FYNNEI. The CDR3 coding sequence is TGTGCCAGCAGCGTTGGACAGCCCCAGCATTTT. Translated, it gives CASSVGQPQHF.

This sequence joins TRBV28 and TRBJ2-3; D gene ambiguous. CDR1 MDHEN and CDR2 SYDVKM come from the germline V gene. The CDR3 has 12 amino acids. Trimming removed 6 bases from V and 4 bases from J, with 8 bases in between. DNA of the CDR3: TGTGCCAGCAGGTCGGTAGCAGATACGCAGTATTTT. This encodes CASRSVADTQYF.

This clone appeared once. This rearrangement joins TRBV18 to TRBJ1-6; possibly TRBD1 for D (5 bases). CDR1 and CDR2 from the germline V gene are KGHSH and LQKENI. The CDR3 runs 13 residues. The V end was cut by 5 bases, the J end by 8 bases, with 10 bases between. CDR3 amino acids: CASSEGSDSPLHF. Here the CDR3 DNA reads TGTGCCAGCTCAGAGGGGTCAGATTCACCCCTCCACTTT.

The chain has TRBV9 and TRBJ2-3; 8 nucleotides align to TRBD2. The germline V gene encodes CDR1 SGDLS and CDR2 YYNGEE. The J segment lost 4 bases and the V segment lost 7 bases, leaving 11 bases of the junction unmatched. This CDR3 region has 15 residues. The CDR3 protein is CASGLSGALADTQYF. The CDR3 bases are TGTGCCAGCGGACTTAGCGGGGCTCTGGCAGATACGCAGTATTTT.

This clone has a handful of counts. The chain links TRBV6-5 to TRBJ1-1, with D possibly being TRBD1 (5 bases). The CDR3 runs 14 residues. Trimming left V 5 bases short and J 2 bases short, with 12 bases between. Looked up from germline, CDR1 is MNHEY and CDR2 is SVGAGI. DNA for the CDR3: TGTGCCAGCAGTGACAGACAGATCAACACTGAAGCTTTCTTT. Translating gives CASSDRQINTEAFF.

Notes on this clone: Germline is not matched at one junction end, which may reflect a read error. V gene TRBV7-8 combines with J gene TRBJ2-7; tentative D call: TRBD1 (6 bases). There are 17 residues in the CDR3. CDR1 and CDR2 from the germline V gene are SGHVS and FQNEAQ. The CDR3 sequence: CDSSGNVPGTQPYEQYF. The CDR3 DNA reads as TGTGACAGCAGCGGCAACGTTCCCGGGACACAGCCCTACGAGCAGTACTTC.

CDR3 sequence: CAWTLADTQYF. The DNA of the CDR3 is TGTGCCTGGACCCTAGCCGATACGCAGTATTTT. The chain has TRBV30 and TRBJ2-3; a weak D match, TRBD2 (5 bases). There are 11 residues in the CDR3. Trimming shortened V by 4 bases and J by 6 bases, and 8 bases separated the two germline ends. Germline-derived CDR1 and CDR2 are GTSNPN and SVGIG (reference sequence).

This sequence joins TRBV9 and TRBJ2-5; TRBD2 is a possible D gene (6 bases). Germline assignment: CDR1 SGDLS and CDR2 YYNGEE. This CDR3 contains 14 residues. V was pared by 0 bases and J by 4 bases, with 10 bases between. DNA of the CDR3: TGTGCCAGCAGCGTAGAAAGGGGAGGAGAGACCCAGTACTTC. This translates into CASSVERGGETQYF. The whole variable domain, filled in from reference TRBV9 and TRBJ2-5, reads DSGVTQTPKHLITATGQRVTLRCSPRSGDLSVYWYQQSLDQGLQFLIQYYNGEERAKGNILERFSAQQFPDLHSELNLSSLELGDSALYFCASSVERGGETQYFGPGTRLLVL.

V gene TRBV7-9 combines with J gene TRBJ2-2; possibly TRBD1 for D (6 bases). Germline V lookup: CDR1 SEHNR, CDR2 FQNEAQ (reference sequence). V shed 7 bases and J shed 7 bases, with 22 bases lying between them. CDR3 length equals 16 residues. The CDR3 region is CASNLLTGFGRGELFF. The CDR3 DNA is TGTGCCAGCAACCTATTGACAGGTTTCGGACGCGGGGAGCTGTTTTTT.

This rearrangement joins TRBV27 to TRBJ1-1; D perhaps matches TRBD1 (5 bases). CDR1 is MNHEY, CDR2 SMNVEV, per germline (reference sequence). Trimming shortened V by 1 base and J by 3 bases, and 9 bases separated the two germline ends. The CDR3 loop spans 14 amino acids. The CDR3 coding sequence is TGTGCCAGCAGTTTATTCGACAGCTACACTGAAGCTTTCTTT. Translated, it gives CASSLFDSYTEAFF.

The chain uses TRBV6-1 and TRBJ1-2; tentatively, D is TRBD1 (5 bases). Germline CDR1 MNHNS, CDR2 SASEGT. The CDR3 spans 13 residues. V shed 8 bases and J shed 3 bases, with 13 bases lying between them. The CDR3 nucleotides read TGTGCCAGCCAACCGGGGCCTTACTATGGCTACACCTTC. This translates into CASQPGPYYGYTF.

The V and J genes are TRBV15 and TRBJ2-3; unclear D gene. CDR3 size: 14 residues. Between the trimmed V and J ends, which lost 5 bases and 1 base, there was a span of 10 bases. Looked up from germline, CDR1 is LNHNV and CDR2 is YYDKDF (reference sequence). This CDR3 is CATSLDRGTDTQYF. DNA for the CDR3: TGTGCCACCAGCCTAGACCGGGGCACAGATACGCAGTATTTT.

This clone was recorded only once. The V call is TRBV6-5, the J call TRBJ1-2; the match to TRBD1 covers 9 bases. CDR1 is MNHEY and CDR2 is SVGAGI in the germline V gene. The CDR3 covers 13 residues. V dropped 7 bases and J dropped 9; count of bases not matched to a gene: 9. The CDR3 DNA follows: TGTGCCAGCAACACACCGGGACAGGGACGCTACACCTTC. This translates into CASNTPGQGRYTF.

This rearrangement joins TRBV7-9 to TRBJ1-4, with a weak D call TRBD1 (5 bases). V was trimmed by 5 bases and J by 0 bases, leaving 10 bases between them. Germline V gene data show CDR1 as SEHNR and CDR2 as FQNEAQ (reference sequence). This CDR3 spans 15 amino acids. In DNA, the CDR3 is TGTGCCAGCAGCCCGAAAGGGGCAACTAATGAAAAACTGTTTTTT. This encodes CASSPKGATNEKLFF.

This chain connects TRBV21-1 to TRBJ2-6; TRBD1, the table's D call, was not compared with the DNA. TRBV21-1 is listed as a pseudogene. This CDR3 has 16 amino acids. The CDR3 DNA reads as TGTGCCAGCAGCAAGTTTCCAGGGTCTGGGGCCAACGTCCTGACTTTC. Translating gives CASSKFPGSGANVLTF.

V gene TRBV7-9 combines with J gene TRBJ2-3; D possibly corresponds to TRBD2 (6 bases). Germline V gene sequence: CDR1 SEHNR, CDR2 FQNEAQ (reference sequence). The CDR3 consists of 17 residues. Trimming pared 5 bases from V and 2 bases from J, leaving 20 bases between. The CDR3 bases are TGTGCCAGCAGCCCGCCCCGCATAGCGGCGATCACAGATACGCAGTATTTT. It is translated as CASSPPRIAAITDTQYF.

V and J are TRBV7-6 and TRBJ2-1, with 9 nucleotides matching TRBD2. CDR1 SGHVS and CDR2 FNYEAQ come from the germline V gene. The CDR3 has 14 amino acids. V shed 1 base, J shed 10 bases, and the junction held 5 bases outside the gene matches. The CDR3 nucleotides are TGTGCCAGCAGCTTAGGAGAGCTAGCGGGGGAGCAGTTCTTC. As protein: CASSLGELAGEQFF.

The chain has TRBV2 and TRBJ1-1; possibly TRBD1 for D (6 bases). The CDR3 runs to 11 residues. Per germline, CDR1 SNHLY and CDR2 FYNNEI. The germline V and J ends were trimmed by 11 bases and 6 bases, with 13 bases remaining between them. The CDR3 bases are TGTGCCGCTGGGACACCCCCTGAAGCTTTCTTT. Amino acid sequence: CAAGTPPEAFF.

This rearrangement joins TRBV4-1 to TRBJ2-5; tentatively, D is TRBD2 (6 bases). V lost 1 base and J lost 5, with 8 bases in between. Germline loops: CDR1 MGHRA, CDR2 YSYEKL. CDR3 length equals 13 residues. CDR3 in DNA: TGCGCCAGCAGCCAAGTTGGGGGGGAGACCCAGTACTTC. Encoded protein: CASSQVGGETQYF.